The sequence of this T cell receptor beta chain was determined in a study of OX40 agonist ivuxolimab in advanced cancers. Study context: From about 20 to 79 years was the age range, with a mean of around 54 years, and around 84% were male.

Study conclusions and caveats: Fewer expanded clones were found on average in CD4+ than in CD8+ T cells.

Per the germline V gene, CDR1 is SEHNR and CDR2 is FQNEAQ (reference sequence). V was shortened by 1 base and J by 6 bases, with 5 bases between the two germline ends. This CDR3 is 12 amino acids long. For this clone: Its antigen is unknown. This same CDR3 is encoded by further DNA sequences in the sample.

This table comes from immunoSEQ multiplex PCR, and its TCRdb copy is limited to in-frame clones, with some not included. The sample includes around 39,000 clones, roughly 80% of them seen just once. The genes are TRBV7-9 and TRBJ2-3; D call uncertain. This clonotype was sampled from an adult with an advanced solid tumor such as melanoma, head and neck, liver or kidney cancer. This material consisted of CD4+ or CD8+ T cells sorted from blood, taken in a trial of the OX40 agonist ivuxolimab. The CDR3 DNA is TGTGCCAGCAGCTTAGTGGGGGATACGCAGTATTTT. Encoded protein: CASSLVGDTQYF.